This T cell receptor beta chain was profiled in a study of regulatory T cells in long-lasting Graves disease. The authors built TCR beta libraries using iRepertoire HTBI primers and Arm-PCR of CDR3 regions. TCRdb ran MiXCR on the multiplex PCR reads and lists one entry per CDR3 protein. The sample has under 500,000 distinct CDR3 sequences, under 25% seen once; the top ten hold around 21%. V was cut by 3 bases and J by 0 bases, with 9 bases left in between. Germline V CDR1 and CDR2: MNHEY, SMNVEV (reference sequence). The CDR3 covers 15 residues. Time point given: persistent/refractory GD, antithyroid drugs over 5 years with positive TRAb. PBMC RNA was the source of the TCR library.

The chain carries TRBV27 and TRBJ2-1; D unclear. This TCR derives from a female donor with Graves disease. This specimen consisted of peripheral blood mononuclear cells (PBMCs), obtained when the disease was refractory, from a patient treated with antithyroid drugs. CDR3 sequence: CASSFDGGSYNEQFF. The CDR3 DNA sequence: TGTGCCAGCAGTTTTGACGGCGGCTCCTACAATGAGCAGTTCTTC.